One TCR beta chain is described in this entry. Its specificity is not known. This entry is derived from a study of cytomegalovirus exposure and HLA in healthy donors. Although they were nominally healthy when sampled, donors likely had unrecorded immune exposures. The CDR3 is 15 amino acids. The germline V gene encodes CDR1 KGHSH and CDR2 LQKENI. V was clipped by 9 bases and J by 0 bases, with 15 bases between them. Findings and caveats of the study: In a later analysis, TCR association rates varied by HLA locus: DRB1 most, HLA-C fewest.

Primers included in the PCR were 60 Vbeta and 13 Jbeta primers. Sequenced by immunoSEQ multiplex PCR; TCRdb stores in-frame clones only, minus some. The repertoire has some 150,000 clones, approximately 87% of them found once; the top ten carry more than 4%. Source material: PBMCs. This sequence was found in a woman aged 30 to 39 in good health and CMV-seronegative. The V call is TRBV18, the J call TRBJ2-1, with a tentative D call TRBD2 (5 bases). The CDR3 is CASTRSGDSYNEQFF. The CDR3 nucleotides read TGTGCCAGTACGAGAAGCGGAGACTCCTACAATGAGCAGTTCTTC.